The TCR beta chain under discussion was sequenced for a study of cytomegalovirus exposure and HLA in healthy donors (dated by TCRdb to the late 2010s). A note on the overall study: An earlier analysis of roughly 500 of the donors reported under 300 Gb of sequence data and 95 million to 120 million unique TCR beta sequences obtained from around 170 million T cells. In an earlier analysis of 550 to 700 of the donors, high-throughput TCR beta sequencing was used to judge whether each TCR beta V gene segment behaved as functional or pseudogenic. Typing coverage differed by locus: A, B, C, DRB1 and DQB1 were typed in roughly 620-640 donors, DQA1 in about 560, DPA1 in nearly 610, and DPB1 in about 450. A later genetic analysis used genome-wide SNP genotypes for about 65% of the 666 donors, treating that subset as a discovery cohort. An early release covering roughly 580 HLA-typed donors comprised 250 to 350 gigabases of sequencing data and approximately 85 million unique TCR sequences. Along with the roughly 700-subject first cohort, a separate validation cohort of around 120 different subjects was used. Of the 398 genotyped donors, 65% to 90% fell in the genetic ancestry cluster associated with self-reported Caucasian donors. Donor age, sex, ethnicity and CMV serostatus were collected together with the repertoire data. To predict cytomegalovirus infection status, the study brought together high-throughput TCR immunosequencing, statistical association of individual TCRs with disease status, and machine learning. The later analysis used no new phenotypic data to find candidate immune exposures, relying instead on TCR beta sequences and their occurrence across donors. A later analysis re-examined previously published TCR beta repertoires from roughly 650 donors and added high-resolution HLA genotyping to investigate patterns of TCR occurrence. Class I and class II HLA loci were covered by the typing at four-digit resolution. Among almost 400 genotyped donors of the cohort, an average of around 240,000 unique TCR beta nucleotide sequences were sequenced per donor, 15% to 20% of them non-productive. The aim of the study was to test whether cataloging public T cell receptors could identify signatures of past pathogen exposure. About 5 DR-DQ haplotypes were handled as single units for association and clustering, since linkage in the cohort was strong. The T cell repertoires of 700 or so subjects were profiled by immunosequencing and related to cytomegalovirus serostatus. Every repertoire in the discovery cohort had been generated on one and the same sequencing platform.

Library generation was performed with the immunoSEQ multiplex PCR assay. For the multiplex PCR, a mixture combining 60 forward primers for TCR Vbeta segments and 13 reverse primers for TCR Jbeta segments was used. Amplification of the CDR3 region of rearranged TCR beta genes was performed with a multiplex PCR assay on genomic DNA. Amplified TCR beta libraries were sequenced as 87-base-pair reads on the Illumina HiSeq System. The source study handled its data this way. A later analysis counted about 80 million unique TCR beta chains across the 666 repertoires, and around 12 million of these chains were shared by at least two donors. To remove PCR and sequencing errors, raw reads were error-corrected and collapsed into unique sequences using a nearest-neighbor algorithm that merged closely related sequences. CDR3 sequences were aligned to IMGT reference sequences to assign V, D and J gene segments. For a sequence to be retained, a match of at least six nucleotides was required to both a V gene segment and a J gene segment. Rearrangements were called productive when the CDR3 lacked stop codons and stayed in frame with V and J; all others were non-productive. Following IMGT convention, CDR3 was defined as the stretch from the second conserved V-encoded cysteine to the conserved J-encoded phenylalanine. Sequences without an unambiguous match to a single V gene segment were excluded from the earlier analysis of 450 to 750 of the donors. In an earlier analysis of several hundred of the donors, V segments were called functional above 56.7% productive rearrangements and were called segregating when the between-donor standard deviation exceeded 5%. To diagnose cytomegalovirus status from the catalog of TCR beta chain sequences, a statistical classification framework was built. V and J gene assignment, in a later analysis, came from comparing TCR nucleotide sequences with IMGT/GENE-DB human TR gene sequences. In a later analysis, CDR3 sequences and most-parsimonious VDJ recombination scenarios were assigned using the TCRdist pipeline. In a later analysis, each TCR beta chain was defined by its CDR3 amino acid sequence together with its V-gene family, and reads without a unique V-gene family were excluded. To address suspected cross-contamination and a sequencing artifact, a later analysis removed around 590 highly shared, low-generation-probability nucleotide sequences. In a later analysis, a clonal expansion index for each public chain was calculated from normalized within-repertoire ranks of inferred template counts. Generation probabilities in a later analysis came from a VDJ recombination model fitted to out-of-frame rearrangements, and those results were checked against IGoR. In a later analysis, TCR-TCR, TCR-HLA and TCR-CMV co-occurrence was scored with hypergeometric tests, and a repertoire-size bias correction was applied to TCR pairs. In a later analysis, false discovery rates were estimated by permuting HLA or CMV assignments 20 times. In a later analysis, co-occurring TCRs were grouped using DBSCAN, with TCRdist sequence similarity added in when clustering inside HLA-allele-positive subsets. Co-occurrence clustering excluded repertoires with fewer than 30,000 or more than 120,000 public chains, plus five with anomalous nucleotide sharing. In TCRdb, the immuneACCESS table is reduced to in-frame sequences with V and J assigned. These tables do not hold every clone; where another copy was compared, an unresolved V gene accounts for under half, and the others remain unexplained. V and J calls and clone size are copied from that table; D and trimming were computed from the DNA. Here the sample has approximately 120,000 clones; roughly 70% occur a single time. Roughly 5.5% of the sample comes from the top ten.

Comments on this clone: The specificity of this receptor is unknown. No base-level quality is on record; no much larger clone is a single base apart.

Points the paper makes about the study in general: Because counts were too low, 15 to 20 rarely observed V segments, including chromosome 9 orphons, were left out of the earlier analysis of a few hundred of the donors. The classifier was reported to diagnose cytomegalovirus status with high specificity and sensitivity in both the original cohort and the validation cohort. It was suggested by the authors that the approach could potentially be generalized to other disease states and immunological phenotypes. The presence/absence analyses assumed that sequencing depth was roughly uniform across donors, and that assumption may not be true. In a later analysis, several top co-occurrence clusters were reported to appear linked to parvovirus B19, influenza, CMV and Epstein-Barr virus. While some public TCRs were present in many individuals, most TCR sequences turned up only very rarely across donors. A further reported finding was that TCR beta sequences accurately predicted the HLA-A and HLA-B alleles for most subjects in the first cohort. For the cohort, immune exposure information was limited to CMV serostatus. Broadly in line with IMGT annotations, most TCR beta V segments showed up in productive rearrangements about 87% or about 30% of the time in an earlier analysis of under 700 of the donors. According to a later genetic analysis, donors in an Asian-associated ancestry cluster had fewer N-insertions in productive TCRs than the approximately 610-donor mean. A cluster of highly shared sequence variants was judged likely to represent a technical artifact of the sequencing pipeline. Strong co-occurrence of HLA alleles, especially DR and DQ, made assigning TCR associations to individual alleles difficult. HLA typing was unavailable for some donors at each locus, so association tests used only the typed subset. In a later analysis, TCR association rates were found to vary across HLA loci, with the most associated TCRs seen for DRB1 alleles and the fewest for HLA-C alleles. In vitro tests confirmed that a few of the cytomegalovirus-associated TCR beta chains recognize cytomegalovirus antigens. A later analysis found that most CMV-associated TCR beta chains appeared HLA-restricted, with HLA associations seemingly driven largely by CMV exposure. A later genetic analysis associated a missense DCLRE1C variant with V-gene and J-gene trimming of TCR beta chains, and an independent cohort replicated the association. This cohort had only TCR beta chains sequenced, and the lack of alpha or paired-chain data limited which features could be detected. A total of around 150 TCR beta chains were listed by the study as associated with cytomegalovirus. A later analysis found that HLA-associated TCR beta chains were more clonally expanded and had lower generation probabilities than equally common non-associated chains. A later analysis associated 16,951 TCR beta sequences with specific HLA alleles at a false discovery rate of 0.05. Linkage disequilibrium might explain the correlated functional status among segregating V segments, but an unknown experimental factor could not be ruled out.

The cohort was made up of 500 to 850 healthy bone marrow donors. All cohort members were sampled while nominally healthy, although unrecorded immune exposures were likely present. The donor tested CMV seropositive and was one of the 289 seropositive cohort members. Every donor gave a peripheral blood sample, and the peripheral blood mononuclear cells from that sample were used for TCR beta sequencing. Genomic DNA extraction from the blood cell samples was performed with the Qiagen DNeasy Blood Extraction Kit. The clonotype was recovered from a woman in her sixties or seventies in good health and CMV-seropositive. The sequenced sample consisted of PBMCs.

The encoded CDR3 is CASSVISTDTQYF. The DNA is as follows: TGTGCCAGCAGCGTAATCAGCACAGATACGCAGTATTTT. The receptor chain draws on TRBV7-2 and TRBJ2-3, with the D gene not confidently named. The CDR3 contains 13 residues, cysteine and phenylalanine counted. The retained sequence is limited to the CDR3, 39 bases, with the frame set at the first base. The V end loses 5 bases and the J end loses 0 bases, and a stretch of 6 bases separates them. CDR1 SGHTA and CDR2 FQGNSA are derived from the germline V gene.